Reported below is one T cell receptor (beta chain). Its matching antigen is unknown. Germline CDR1 and CDR2: SQVTM and ANQGSEA. This CDR3 is 14 amino acids long. V gave up 3 bases and J gave up 6 bases, with 17 bases separating them. A J-beta primer mix and a sample-barcoded 5' primer were used in a second PCR of roughly 6 to 11 cycles. TCRdb re-called the 5' RACE reads through MiXCR, storing one row per CDR3 protein. The table includes 600,000 to 1,000,000 distinct CDR3 sequences, roughly 25% detected once. The sample comes from a study of blood T cells in healthy people across ages. Across the study: About one barcoded beta molecule was captured per two T cells (by template switching).

Findings of the study overall: In older individuals, TCR beta diversity per million T cells was lower, falling roughly linearly with age.

These data also featured in a second study, about T cells of mothers and their children. Per that study: Unrelated mother-child pairs always had slightly, but never significantly, lower normalized overlap than related pairs.

This receptor was obtained from a boy aged 5-17 years in good health. Sequenced sample: blood. V gene TRBV29-1 combines with J gene TRBJ1-1; a weak D match, TRBD1 (6 bases). The CDR3 sequence is CSVDPQGGWPEAFF. The CDR3 bases are TGCAGCGTTGACCCACAGGGTGGATGGCCTGAAGCTTTCTTT.